These 15 T cell receptor beta chains were sequenced from one sample in a study of tumor and adjacent non-tumor tissue in lung cancer. TCRbeta libraries were built with three rounds of nested PCR, modified from ARM-PCR. TCRdb called the multiplex PCR reads again in MiXCR, with one record for every CDR3 protein. The table shows around 210,000 distinct CDR3 sequences, with 71% occurring only once. RNA was extracted from bulk tissue without any cell sorting. Specimen: lung tumor tissue. Every receptor here comes from a man in his sixties with non-small cell lung cancer.

As for this clonotype: An end of the junction differs from the germline gene, which may be a read error. The chain joins TRBV5-1 to TRBJ2-1; the match to TRBD2 covers 8 bases. This CDR3 has 15 residues. Germline V gene lookup returns CDR1 SGHRS and CDR2 YFSETQ. DNA for the CDR3: TGCGCTAGCAGACCAATAGCGGGGCCTGGCAATGAGCAGTTCTTC. Its translation: CASRPIAGPGNEQFF.

Worth noting for this clonotype: This sequence may be a read error, since a much larger clone differs from it by one base. The V and J genes are TRBV13 and TRBJ2-1; D unresolved. The V and J ends lost 9 bases and 10 bases respectively, with 7 bases between them. The length of the CDR3 is 9 residues. Germline V CDR1 and CDR2: PRHDT, FYEKMQ (reference sequence). The CDR3 is CARPKEQFF. For the CDR3, the DNA is TGTGCCAGACCCAAAGAGCAGTTCTTC.

V gene TRBV19 combines with J gene TRBJ1-5; tentatively, D is TRBD1 (5 bases). This CDR3 contains 13 residues. From germline, CDR1 is LNHDA and CDR2 SQIVND (reference sequence). V lost 4 bases, J lost 7 bases, and 11 bases lay in between. The CDR3 region has the DNA TGTGCCAGTAGTAAGACAGTAAGACAGCCCCAGCATTTT. Its protein product is CASSKTVRQPQHF.

On this clonotype: A much larger clone lies one base from this, so it may be a read error. This chain uses TRBV20-1 with TRBJ2-7, with 9 positions matching TRBD2. Germline V gives CDR1 DFQATT, CDR2 SNEGSKA (reference sequence). V lost 1 base, J lost 0 bases, and 10 bases stayed unmatched. The CDR3 has 17 residues. CDR3 amino acids: CSARALSSGGVSYEQYF. In DNA, the CDR3 is TGCAGTGCTAGAGCTCTGAGTAGCGGGGGCGTCTCCTACGAGCAGTACTTC.

With regard to this clonotype: A much larger clonotype is one base distant, so this may be a read error. V and J are TRBV6-5 and TRBJ1-2; D unclear. Per the germline V gene, CDR1 is MNHEY and CDR2 is SVGAGI. The CDR3 contains 13 residues. The CDR3 loop is CTSSYGLGSGYTF. CDR3 sequence (DNA): TGTACCAGCAGTTACGGTCTGGGGTCTGGCTACACCTTC.

About this clonotype itself: This clone may be a read error of a much larger clone one base away. The J gene is TRBJ2-1, the V gene TRBV10-2; no reliable D call. CDR3 length: 15 amino acids. Germline V gene sequence: CDR1 WSHSY, CDR2 SAAADI. Trimming removed 5 bases from V and 0 bases from J, with 11 bases in between. The CDR3 here is CASSPERDSYNEQFF. In nucleotides, the CDR3 is TGCGCCAGCAGTCCTGAAAGGGACTCCTACAATGAGCAGTTCTTC.

Points on this clonotype: One end of the junction does not line up with germline, which may come from a read error. The genes are TRBV6-2 or TRBV6-3 and TRBJ2-1; TRBD2 might be the D (6 bases). The CDR3 is 15 amino acids. CDR1 is MNHEY and CDR2 is SVGEGT in the germline V gene. CDR3: CASIRLNRRDNEQFF. Here the CDR3 DNA reads TGTGCGAGCATTCGCCTCAACCGGAGGGACAATGAGCAGTTCTTC.

The rearrangement joins TRBV6-1 to TRBJ2-2, with 13 bases lining up with TRBD2. The ends lost 10 bases at V and 6 bases at J; junction bases unmatched: 8. The CDR3 is 15 amino acids. Germline V gene sequence: CDR1 MNHNS, CDR2 SASEGT. The CDR3 region has the DNA TGTGCCACTAGTGAAACTAGCGGGGGGGCCGGGGAGCTGTTTTTT. Protein sequence: CATSETSGGAGELFF.

V and J are TRBV5-6 and TRBJ2-6; D uncertain. V was trimmed by 6 bases and J by 1 base, leaving 11 bases between them. CDR3 length equals 15 residues. The germline V gene encodes CDR1 SGHDT and CDR2 YYEEEE. In DNA, the CDR3 is TGTGCCAGCATGGATGGGTATTCTGGGGCCAACGTCCTGACTTTC. Protein sequence: CASMDGYSGANVLTF.

Remarks on this clonotype: This may stem from a read error, because a much larger clone lies one nucleotide away. This chain uses TRBV4-3 with TRBJ2-3; D is uncertain. The germline gives CDR1 LGHNA, CDR2 YSLEER. CDR3 length: 13 amino acids. V lost 8 bases and J lost 3, with 12 bases in between. This chain's CDR3 is CASSSGETDTQYF. CDR3 coding DNA: TGCGCCAGCTCATCGGGCGAGACAGATACGCAGTATTTT.

The chain uses TRBV6-1 and TRBJ2-3; the match to TRBD2 covers 8 bases. CDR1 and CDR2 from the germline V gene are MNHNS and SASEGT. The CDR3 runs to 14 residues. Trimming took 0 bases from V and 4 from J; bases not matched to a gene: 0. The DNA for the CDR3 is TGTGCCAGCAGTGAAGCCGGGGGGGCAGATACGCAGTATTTT. Translation gives CASSEAGGADTQYF.

The chain uses TRBV11-2 and TRBJ2-3, with TRBD2 matching over 7 bases. CDR3 length: 13 residues. Germline values: CDR1 SGHAT, CDR2 FQNNGV. Unmatched junction bases numbered 8, after V lost 10 bases and J lost 4 bases. The CDR3 is CAIVSGGSDTQYF. In DNA form, the CDR3 reads TGTGCCATCGTGTCGGGGGGATCAGATACGCAGTATTTT.

This rearrangement joins TRBV7-9 to TRBJ1-2, with D possibly matching TRBD1 (6 bases). The ends were cut back, 5 bases at V and 7 bases at J, with 17 bases in the middle. The germline V gene has CDR1 SEHNR and CDR2 FQNEAQ (reference sequence). This CDR3 contains 14 residues. Here the CDR3 DNA reads TGTGCCAGCAGCCCCCCTACAGGGATATCTGGCTACACCTTC. Its translation: CASSPPTGISGYTF.

The chain carries TRBV11-3 and TRBJ2-5; no definite D call. Germline V gene sequence: CDR1 SGHNT, CDR2 YENEEA. The CDR3 is made up of 14 amino acids. The CDR3 nucleotides are TGTGAAGGCAGCTTAGCACGGTCCCAAGAGACCCAGTACTTC. Its protein product is CEGSLARSQETQYF.

For this clonotype: A much larger clone sits a single nucleotide away, making a read error possible. The V gene is TRBV5-4, the J gene TRBJ1-2; possibly TRBD1 for D (5 bases). Trimming pared 7 bases from V and 4 bases from J, leaving 11 bases between. The CDR3 length is 12 residues. CDR1 and CDR2 from the germline V gene are SGHNT and YYREEE (reference sequence). CDR3 protein: CASQRGSYGYTF. In DNA form, the CDR3 reads TGTGCCAGCCAACGGGGGTCCTATGGCTACACCTTC.